This TCR beta chain was found in a study of tissue T cells after allogeneic stem cell transplantation. Trimming took 3 bases from V and 2 from J; bases not matched to a gene: 1. Germline V gene data show CDR1 as NNHDY and CDR2 as SYVADS. The CDR3 is 14 residues long. Measured with immunoSEQ multiplex PCR; TCRdb has only the in-frame clones, and not every one. The sample yields 3,000 to 3,500 clones, about 50% seen once. Time point: mouse harvest day 14 after allogeneic transplant. Tail vein injection delivered 10^7 T-cell-depleted bone marrow cells and 10^6 splenic CD5+ T cells. About this clone: Gene names and germline refer to mouse. The read finishes 1 residue shy of the CDR3 end, and the germline J gene is used to complete it.

Sequenced sample: gut tissue. The clonotype originates from a female BALB/c mouse given C57BL/6 T cells with graft-versus-host disease after an allogeneic hematopoietic cell transplant. The chain uses TRBV13-3 and TRBJ2-2; 7 bases map to TRBD1. CDR3 sequence reads: CASSGQGNTGQLYF. Incomplete CDR3 DNA: TGTGCCAGCAGTGGACAGGGCAACACCGGGCAGCTCTAC. Variable domain in full (rest from reference TRBV13-3 and TRBJ2-2): EAAVTQSPRSKVAVTGGKVTLSCHQTNNHDYMYWYRQDTGHGLRLIHYSYVADSTEKGDIPDGYKASRPSQENFSLILELASLSQTAVYFCASSGQGNTGQLYFGEGSKLTVL.